This T cell receptor (beta chain) was captured in a study of blood T cell repertoires in COVID-19 (dated by TCRdb to about 2020). Study-wide context: Collaborator samples came from the United States, Italy and Spain and covered acute and convalescent phases of COVID-19. The prospective study material was composed of cDNA or gDNA derived from T cells, B-cell-depleted T cells, or PBMCs. The dataset comprised deeply sampled blood TCRbeta repertoires from subjects exposed to, actively infected with, or recovered from COVID-19. The repertoires were made available in a free public database intended to serve as a resource for research on the immune response to SARS-CoV-2. The samples were drawn from the first 160 participants of the ongoing ImmuneRACE study and from 1,254 subjects provided by 6 global collaborators. Sample metadata almost always included a de-identified subject ID, COVID-19 status, age in years and sex. Where HLA class I and class II types were available, the types were taken from metadata supplied by the sample provider, not from assay-based typing. Here is what the overall study found, with its caveats: The quantity of clinical and demographic metadata differed by source and by participant and was supplied without curation.

This clone was seen only once. This clone's antigen is unknown. Nothing much larger sits one base from this clone, and base qualities are not available. Each collaborating institution followed its own protocols to collect whole blood in K2EDTA tubes. For TCRbeta analysis, collaborators shipped samples in one of three forms: frozen whole blood, isolated PBMCs, or DNA extracted from either of those sample types. The germline ends are 14 bases apart after V is trimmed by 3 bases and J by 6 bases. The CDR3 starts with the cysteine, ends with the phenylalanine, and has 14 residues. The DNA shown is the 42-base CDR3, in frame from base 1. For CDR1 and CDR2, the germline V gene (reference sequence) lists MNHEY and SMNVEV. TCRbeta CDR3 regions were amplified from genomic DNA by means of the immunoSEQ Assay, a bias-controlled multiplex PCR. Per the original workflow: Within the assay, amplification of reference gene primers was used to estimate how many nucleated cells each sample contained. To quantify the absolute abundance of each unique TCRbeta CDR3 rearrangement, sequence reads were collapsed and filtered. For each sample, productive Simpson clonality was calculated as the square root of Simpson's diversity index across productive rearrangements. The immuneACCESS repertoire file appears here via TCRdb, limited to in-frame rearrangements. These files lack a portion of the clones; in checked studies, under half of the deficit traces to unresolved V genes, and the cause of the others is not known. Clone size and V and J calls were adopted from that table, with D and trimming inferred from the DNA. A total of about 120,000 clones appear in this sample, about 80% of them only once. Clones ranked in the top ten supply less than 9% of the sample.

The chain couples TRBV27 to TRBJ1-2; the D gene is perhaps TRBD1, on 6 matching bases. Sequencing was carried out using peripheral blood. This sequence originates from a man aged 70 or older with active or convalescent COVID-19. The sequenced DNA: TGTGCCAGCAGTTTGGCCGGGACAACTAATGGCTACACCTTC. Translated, this is CASSLAGTTNGYTF.